Described below is a single T cell receptor beta chain sequence and its context. Its cognate antigen is unknown. The CDR3 loop spans 13 amino acids. Germline V gene lookup returns CDR1 LNHDA and CDR2 SQIVND (reference sequence). Between the trimmed V and J ends, which lost 5 bases and 3 bases, there was a span of 10 bases. Profiled with immunoSEQ multiplex PCR; TCRdb holds only in-frame clones, not every one. The top ten clones hold about 5% of a sample with some 51,000 clones, around 80% of them seen once. This sample's time point: week 5, during vaccination. With topical imiquimod, each dose of the vaccine consisted of 300 ug of mutant IDH1 20-mer peptide. This specimen belongs to a study of a mutant IDH1 vaccine in newly diagnosed glioma.

Sequencing was performed on PBMCs, taken from a glioma patient whose treatment included an IDH1 peptide vaccine. This sequence was found in a man aged 45-65 years with glioma. The chain is built from TRBV19 and TRBJ1-1; D possibly corresponds to TRBD1 (6 bases). CDR3 nucleotides: TGTGCCAGTAGTTCCGGGGGCTACACTGAAGCTTTCTTT. It codes for CASSSGGYTEAFF.